The 27 T cell receptor beta chains in this list originate from one sample, sequenced in a study of T cell changes during pregnancy in multiple sclerosis. This table comes from immunoSEQ multiplex PCR, and its TCRdb copy is limited to in-frame clones, with some not included. The table records a few thousand clones, 86% of them present only once. The specimen comprised CD8+ T cells from peripheral blood mononuclear cells, sampled in the first trimester of pregnancy. The receptors were gathered from a female donor in good health, enrolled as a control in a pregnancy study.

The chain combines TRBV9 with TRBJ2-4; tentatively, D is TRBD1 (5 bases). The CDR3 runs to 15 residues. Germline V CDR1 and CDR2: SGDLS, YYNGEE. V was cut by 0 bases and J by 3 bases, with 10 bases left in between. The CDR3: CASSVEGVDKNIQYF. The DNA of the CDR3 is TGTGCCAGCAGCGTAGAAGGGGTGGACAAAAACATTCAGTACTTC. The full variable domain, in which reference TRBV9 and TRBJ2-4 provide the parts outside the CDR3, is DSGVTQTPKHLITATGQRVTLRCSPRSGDLSVYWYQQSLDQGLQFLIQYYNGEERAKGNILERFSAQQFPDLHSELNLSSLELGDSALYFCASSVEGVDKNIQYFGAGTRLSVL.

The chain carries TRBV19 and TRBJ1-6; D is undetermined. The CDR3 contains 16 residues. CDR1 and CDR2 from the germline V gene are LNHDA and SQIVND (reference sequence). Trimming pared 8 bases from V and 0 bases from J, leaving 14 bases between. The CDR3 DNA reads TGTGCCAGTGGGTCGGCGGAAAGCTCCTATAATTCACCCCTCCACTTT. Translation: CASGSAESSYNSPLHF.

This clone was detected only a few times. The rearrangement links TRBV4-1 to TRBJ2-7; a weak D match, TRBD1 (5 bases). Trimming removed 1 base at V and 2 bases at J, with 9 bases between. Germline loops: CDR1 MGHRA, CDR2 YSYEKL. CDR3 length equals 14 residues. The CDR3 DNA is TGCGCCAGCAGCCAAGGGACATCCACCTACGAGCAGTACTTC. This codes for CASSQGTSTYEQYF.

The chain has TRBV7-9 and TRBJ2-7; 9 nucleotides match TRBD1. The CDR3 spans 15 residues. Per the germline V gene, CDR1 is SEHNR and CDR2 is FQNEAQ (reference sequence). The ends lost 7 bases at V and 3 bases at J; junction bases unmatched: 10. CDR3 sequence: CASTVGQGIFYEQYF. The DNA of the CDR3 is TGTGCCAGCACCGTGGGACAGGGAATTTTCTACGAGCAGTACTTC.

The chain employs TRBV27 and TRBJ1-3; the D gene is possibly TRBD1 (6 bases). V was clipped by 2 bases and J by 2 bases, with 7 bases between them. The CDR3 is made up of 14 amino acids. Germline V gives CDR1 MNHEY, CDR2 SMNVEV (reference sequence). CDR3 in amino acids: CASSLQGTGNTIYF. CDR3 in DNA: TGTGCCAGCAGTTTACAGGGGACTGGAAACACCATATATTTT.

The V and J genes are TRBV10-3 and TRBJ2-2; D possibly corresponds to TRBD2 (6 bases). The CDR3 length is 15 residues. The germline gives CDR1 ENHRY, CDR2 SYGVKD. Trimming cost V 7 bases and J 5 bases, with 17 bases left between them. CDR3 amino acids: CAIKDRGAGTGELFF. The CDR3 DNA follows: TGTGCCATCAAAGATCGCGGGGCCGGGACCGGGGAGCTGTTTTTT.

The rearrangement links TRBV30 to TRBJ2-1; TRBD2 aligns across 9 bases. Germline V gives CDR1 GTSNPN, CDR2 SVGIG (reference sequence). The J segment lost 16 bases and the V segment lost 2 bases, leaving 9 bases of the junction unmatched. The CDR3 totals 12 residues. As DNA, the CDR3 is TGTGCCTGGAGTCTTGATGCGGGAGGGCGCTTCTTC. This sequence encodes CAWSLDAGGRFF.

This clone showed up just once. The chain uses TRBV25-1 and TRBJ2-1, with no clear D. V lost 4 bases to trimming and J lost 7 bases, with 11 bases between them. CDR3 length equals 13 residues. Germline CDR1 and CDR2: MGHDK and SYGVNS. CDR3 protein: CASSAGPGNEQFF. DNA of the CDR3: TGTGCCAGCAGTGCCGGCCCCGGGAATGAGCAGTTCTTC.

A single count supports this clone. The V and J genes are TRBV5-1 and TRBJ1-2, with TRBD1 matching 9 bases. The CDR3 consists of 16 residues. The V gene's germline CDR1 is SGHRS and CDR2 YFSETQ. The V and J ends lost 4 bases and 0 bases, in that order; junction bases with no gene match: 7. The CDR3 region has the DNA TGCGCCAGCAGCCCGGGACAGGGAGATACTAACTATGGCTACACCTTC. Its translation is CASSPGQGDTNYGYTF. Filled out from reference TRBV5-1 and TRBJ1-2, the complete variable domain reads KAGVTQTPRYLIKTRGQQVTLSCSPISGHRSVSWYQQTPGQGLQFLFEYFSETQRNKGNFPGRFSGRQFSNSRSEMNVSTLELGDSALYLCASSPGQGDTNYGYTFGSGTRLTVV.

This clone was counted once. The chain couples TRBV27 to TRBJ1-2, with D perhaps matching TRBD1 (6 bases). Deletions cut 2 bases from V and 3 bases from J, with 13 bases between. The germline V gene encodes CDR1 MNHEY and CDR2 SMNVEV (reference sequence). CDR3 length: 15 residues. Written as DNA, the CDR3 is TGTGCCAGCAGTTTAGGGGGGGCTGCAGACTATGGCTACACCTTC. This encodes CASSLGGAADYGYTF.

V and J are TRBV27 and TRBJ2-5; D is unclear. V dropped 6 bases and J dropped 5 bases, with 7 bases sitting between them. Germline V gives CDR1 MNHEY, CDR2 SMNVEV (reference sequence). The CDR3 has 11 residues. CDR3 in DNA: TGTGCCAGCAGCTTCCGGGAGACCCAGTACTTC. It yields the protein CASSFRETQYF.

The rearrangement links TRBV7-9 to TRBJ1-1, with a possible D match to TRBD1 (5 bases). This CDR3 has 13 residues. The germline gives CDR1 SEHNR, CDR2 FQNEAQ (reference sequence). V lost 5 bases to trimming and J lost 1 base, with 8 bases between them. The DNA for the CDR3 is TGTGCCAGCAGCCACGACAGGAACACTGAAGCTTTCTTT. Its translation: CASSHDRNTEAFF.

The chain links TRBV7-9 to TRBJ2-7, with 8 bases matching TRBD1. The CDR3 covers 16 residues. CDR1 and CDR2 (germline): SEHNR, FQNEAQ (reference sequence). The junction had 7 bases not matched to a gene; V was cut back by 0 bases and J by 3 bases. CDR3 loop: CASSLASTGAVYEQYF. The CDR3 DNA reads as TGTGCCAGCAGCTTAGCGTCGACAGGGGCGGTCTACGAGCAGTACTTC.

The CDR3 DNA sequence: TGCGCCAGCAGCTTGGTACGGGCAGGGGCTGAAGCTTTCTTT. Protein sequence: CASSLVRAGAEAFF. The chain couples TRBV5-1 to TRBJ1-1, with D maybe TRBD1 (6 bases). The V and J ends lost 0 bases and 6 bases respectively, with 12 bases between them. The CDR3 is 14 amino acids. Germline CDR1 reads SGHRS; CDR2 reads YFSETQ.

V is TRBV19 and J is TRBJ2-1, with D perhaps TRBD2 (5 bases). The CDR3 sequence is 15 residues long. Germline V gene sequence: CDR1 LNHDA, CDR2 SQIVND (reference sequence). Trimming took 5 bases from V and 7 from J, leaving 18 bases between them. The DNA of the CDR3 is TGTGCCAGTAGTGATCGGAGGCCAATCAGTAATGAGCAGTTCTTC. Translating gives CASSDRRPISNEQFF.

J is TRBJ1-2 and V is TRBV6-5, with D perhaps matching TRBD1 (6 bases). Trimming pared 0 bases from V and 4 bases from J, leaving 12 bases between. This CDR3 region has 15 residues. The germline V gene encodes CDR1 MNHEY and CDR2 SVGAGI. CDR3 loop: CASSYSEQGGYGYTF. The CDR3 nucleotides are TGTGCCAGCAGTTACTCGGAACAGGGTGGCTATGGCTACACCTTC.

The rearrangement joins TRBV15 to TRBJ2-2; the D is unclear. The V and J ends lost 4 bases and 5 bases respectively, with 5 bases between them. This CDR3 has 12 amino acids. The germline V gene encodes CDR1 LNHNV and CDR2 YYDKDF (reference sequence). In DNA, the CDR3 is TGTGCCACCAGCACAACAACCGGGGAGCTGTTTTTT. Its translation: CATSTTTGELFF.

This clone occurred a few times. CDR3 residues: CASSLDLAGSNEQFF. CDR3 bases: TGTGCCAGCAGCTTGGACTTAGCGGGATCCAATGAGCAGTTCTTC. This chain joins TRBV7-7 and TRBJ2-1; 8 nucleotides agree with TRBD2. Per germline, CDR1 SSHAT and CDR2 FNYEAQ (reference sequence). The CDR3 runs 15 residues. The ends lost 3 bases at V and 6 bases at J; junction bases unmatched: 7. The variable domain in full, with the rest retrieved from reference TRBV7-7 and TRBJ2-1, is GAGVSQSPRYKVTKRGQDVTLRCDPISSHATLYWYQQALGQGPEFLTYFNYEAQPDKSGLPSDRFSAERPEGSISTLTIQRTEQRDSAMYRCASSLDLAGSNEQFFGPGTRLTVL.

The chain joins TRBV27 to TRBJ1-5; 11 nucleotides align to TRBD1. Germline V gene data show CDR1 as MNHEY and CDR2 as SMNVEV (reference sequence). Trimming removed 6 bases from V and 5 bases from J; junction bases left unmatched: 6. The length of the CDR3 is 15 residues. Written as DNA, the CDR3 is TGTGCCAGCAGCTTCGGGACAGGGGGTGATCAGCCCCAGCATTTT. Translated: CASSFGTGGDQPQHF.

V usage is TRBV30 and J usage is TRBJ1-1; perhaps TRBD1 as D (6 bases). V lost 4 bases to trimming and J lost 1 base, with 13 bases between them. This CDR3 is 14 amino acids long. Germline CDR1 and CDR2: GTSNPN and SVGIG (reference sequence). This CDR3 is CAWTADSPNTEAFF. The DNA for the CDR3 is TGTGCCTGGACCGCGGACAGTCCGAACACTGAAGCTTTCTTT. The whole variable domain, filled in from reference TRBV30 and TRBJ1-1, reads SQTIHQWPATLVQPVGSPLSLECTVEGTSNPNLYWYRQAAGRGLQLLFYSVGIGQISSEVPQNLSASRPQDRQFILSSKKLLLSDSGFYLCAWTADSPNTEAFFGQGTRLTVV.

The rearrangement uses TRBV2 and TRBJ2-7; D ambiguous. From germline, CDR1 is SNHLY and CDR2 FYNNEI. The CDR3 length is 13 residues. Between the trimmed V and J ends, which lost 5 bases and 3 bases, there was a span of 11 bases. The CDR3 protein is CASSPPAGYEQYF. The CDR3 nucleotides are TGTGCCAGCAGTCCACCCGCAGGCTACGAGCAGTACTTC.

CDR3 sequence (DNA): TGTGCCAGTAGTATAGACAGTAGCAATCAGCCCCAGCATTTT. Translated, it gives CASSIDSSNQPQHF. This chain joins TRBV19 and TRBJ1-5; no clear D. Trimming removed 0 bases at V and 0 bases at J, with 3 bases between. The CDR3 has 14 residues. Germline-derived CDR1 and CDR2 are LNHDA and SQIVND (reference sequence). Combining the CDR3 with reference TRBV19 and TRBJ1-5 gives the whole variable domain DGGITQSPKYLFRKEGQNVTLSCEQNLNHDAMYWYRQDPGQGLRLIYYSQIVNDFQKGDIAEGYSVSREKKESFPLTVTSAQKNPTAFYLCASSIDSSNQPQHFGDGTRLSIL.

This chain uses TRBV27 with TRBJ2-1; 13 bases map to TRBD2. CDR1 is MNHEY, CDR2 SMNVEV, per germline (reference sequence). V was clipped by 9 bases and J by 0 bases; unmatched bases: 5. CDR3 length: 16 amino acids. The CDR3 loop is CASRTSGGNSYNEQFF. In DNA form, the CDR3 reads TGTGCCAGTCGGACTAGCGGGGGAAACTCCTACAATGAGCAGTTCTTC.

The chain couples TRBV10-3 to TRBJ2-1; tentative D call: TRBD2 (6 bases). The CDR3 runs to 13 residues. V was trimmed by 0 bases and J by 9 bases, leaving 9 bases between them. Germline loops: CDR1 ENHRY, CDR2 SYGVKD. CDR3 loop: CAISESGLREQFF. The CDR3 DNA follows: TGTGCCATCAGTGAGTCGGGACTCCGTGAGCAGTTCTTC.

The chain links TRBV18 to TRBJ1-2; D gene ambiguous. In germline, CDR1 is KGHSH, CDR2 LQKENI. V was clipped by 2 bases and J by 4 bases, with 8 bases between them. The CDR3 is made up of 13 amino acids. This CDR3 reads CASSPAVGYGYTF. CDR3 DNA sequence: TGTGCCAGCTCACCAGCGGTAGGCTATGGCTACACCTTC. Full variable domain (missing parts from reference TRBV18 and TRBJ1-2): NAGVMQNPRHLVRRRGQEARLRCSPMKGHSHVYWYRQLPEEGLKFMVYLQKENIIDESGMPKERFSAEFPKEGPSILRIQQVVRGDSAAYFCASSPAVGYGYTFGSGTRLTVV.

CDR3 protein: CSVQGQNYEQYF. Here the CDR3 DNA reads TGCAGCGTCCAGGGACAGAACTACGAGCAGTACTTC. The chain joins TRBV29-1 to TRBJ2-7; 7 nucleotides line up with TRBD1. J gave up 3 bases and V 6 bases, and 5 bases lay outside the gene matches. The length of the CDR3 is 12 residues. The germline CDR1 and CDR2 sequences are SQVTM and ANQGSEA.

The chain recombines TRBV11-2 with TRBJ2-7; D ambiguous. Trimming removed 4 bases at V and 0 bases at J, with 10 bases between. Germline lookup yields CDR1 SGHAT and CDR2 FQNNGV. The CDR3 runs 14 residues. The CDR3 coding sequence is TGTGCCAGCAGCTCACTCCGGTACTCCTACGAGCAGTACTTC. Translating it yields CASSSLRYSYEQYF.